Sequencing of this T cell receptor beta chain was carried out in a study of vaccination and CD4 T cells after COVID-19. A note on this clonotype: The antigen is not known.

Stated treatment: roughly ten-day PBMC culture with coronavirus spike peptide pools or control peptides (ViraFEST assay). Germline V gives CDR1 MNHEY, CDR2 SVGAGI. The V end was cut by 2 bases, the J end by 7 bases, with 15 bases between. CDR3 length: 15 amino acids. With the Oncomine TCR Beta short-read assay, DNA from cultured CD4+ T cells was sequenced. MiXCR was run by TCRdb on the PCR reads, yielding one entry per CDR3 protein. Of 25,000 to 30,000 distinct CDR3 sequences in the sample, about 60% were seen once. This TCR derives from a human donor who received a COVID-19 vaccine. The material sequenced was CD4+ T cells from blood, cultured in vitro, taken after SARS-CoV-2 vaccination. V is TRBV6-5 and J is TRBJ2-1; the D gene is possibly TRBD1 (6 bases). Here the CDR3 reads CASSYLPLGANEQFF. Here the CDR3 DNA reads TGTGCCAGCAGTTACCTCCCTTTGGGGGCGAATGAGCAGTTCTTC.